This T cell receptor (beta chain) originates from a study of cytomegalovirus exposure and HLA in healthy donors. It was with 60 Vbeta and 13 Jbeta primers that the PCR ran. Produced via immunoSEQ multiplex PCR; TCRdb's table is partial and in-frame only. Among some 200,000 clones listed, 82% were seen once. A word on this clone: The antigen is undetermined.

With 0 bases clipped from V and 4 bases from J, the junction kept 8 bases outside the gene matches. CDR1 is LGHNA, CDR2 YSLEER, per germline. This CDR3 is 17 amino acids long. Findings and caveats of the study: About 87% or about 30% of the time was how often most TCR beta V segments were productive, according to an earlier analysis. Most subjects' HLA-A and HLA-B alleles were reportedly predicted from TCR beta sequences.

The genes are TRBV4-3 and TRBJ2-5, with TRBD2 matching over 10 bases. The sequencing input was PBMCs. The source is a boy aged 2 to 10 in good health and CMV-seronegative. The CDR3 nucleotides read TGCGCCAGCAGCCAAGACCCGAGCGGGGGGGCTCGAGAGACCCAGTACTTC. Its translation is CASSQDPSGGARETQYF.